There are many counts of the clone carrying this T cell receptor (beta chain). Its specificity is not known. The data stem from a study of CD8 T cells in ankylosing spondylitis. Study-wide results and caveats: Apparently characteristic of ankylosing spondylitis blood was a TCR beta motif (about eight highly homologous variants). Reportedly, significant enrichment of disease-linked clones occurred in matched ankylosing spondylitis synovial fluid.

Unmatched junction bases numbered 6, after V lost 4 bases and J lost 4 bases. The CDR3 has 15 amino acids. CDR1 is SGHKS, CDR2 YYEKEE, per germline (reference sequence). TCR beta libraries were made by quantitative 5'-RACE with molecular barcodes. TCRdb reprocessed the 5' RACE reads with MiXCR, giving one entry per CDR3 protein. This table holds some 840,000 distinct CDR3 sequences, approximately 12% found once. Sequencing used blood, either unsorted or a sorted T cell fraction (not recorded which). The chain combines TRBV5-5 with TRBJ2-2, with 8 bases fitting TRBD1. The sequence was collected from a male donor with ankylosing spondylitis. The DNA of the CDR3 is TGTGCCAGCAGCCCCGGGACAGGTGCCACCGGGGAGCTGTTTTTT. Encoded protein: CASSPGTGATGELFF.